This T cell receptor beta chain was recorded in a study of T cell responses to AZD1222 COVID-19 vaccine. About this clone itself: What it binds is not known.

Trimming removed 8 bases at V and 0 bases at J, with 13 bases between. The CDR3 is made up of 15 amino acids. In germline, CDR1 is SGHTA, CDR2 FQGTGA. Sequencing used immunoSEQ multiplex PCR; TCRdb keeps in-frame clones, though not all of them. The sample consists of some 130,000 clones, about 90% of them appearing once. Study-wide results and caveats: There were mostly white British donors and more females than males, and clonal diversity was possibly underestimated. A rise in Spike-specific TCR breadth and depth followed two AZD1222 doses.

This sequence originates from an adult in good health. This rearrangement joins TRBV7-3 to TRBJ2-2; D is perhaps TRBD2 (5 bases). This material consisted of peripheral blood, taken on day 0 of AZD1222 vaccination. CDR3 sequence: CASQRFGANTGELFF. CDR3 bases: TGTGCCAGCCAGCGATTCGGGGCGAACACCGGGGAGCTGTTTTTT.